A single sample gave rise to the 9 T cell receptor beta chains below, sequenced in a study of T cells in Graves' hyperthyroidism and ophthalmopathy (dated by TCRdb to between 2017 and 2020). The library relied on multiplex PCR. Sequencing instrument: Illumina HiSeq 2000. TCR beta CDR3 regions were amplified from RNA transcripts. A first-round RT-PCR of the TCR CDR3 used the HTBI primer set with the Qiagen OneStep RT-PCR kit. TCRdb's own reprocessing of the public reads used fastp at Q25 and MiXCR and kept productive beta chains. One record per CDR3 amino acid sequence lists the most common genes and DNA. The sample includes some 600,000 distinct CDR3 sequences, with around 13% observed a single time. The ten largest clones take up roughly 5.5% of the sample. Material for sequencing was blood. These TCRs come from a woman aged 25 to 39 with Graves' hyperthyroidism that later progressed to Graves' ophthalmopathy.

This clonotype turned up a few times. The J gene is TRBJ2-5, the V gene TRBV6-5; no firm D call. Germline V gene sequence: CDR1 MNHEY, CDR2 SVGAGI. The CDR3 length is 13 residues. V lost 4 bases, J lost 5 bases, and 11 bases lay in between. The CDR3 DNA reads TGTGCCAGCAGTTCCGGACGGCGGGAGACCCAGTACTTC. The encoded protein is CASSSGRRETQYF.

This clonotype appeared many times. The genes are TRBV9 and TRBJ2-5; 7 nucleotides match TRBD2. Germline V gene lookup returns CDR1 SGDLS and CDR2 YYNGEE. Germline trimming cut 4 bases from V and 7 bases from J; bases unmatched to any gene: 13. This CDR3 has 15 residues. CDR3 in DNA: TGTGCCAGCAGCCAAAGCGGGAAGGGATTTGGGACCCAGTACTTC. This sequence encodes CASSQSGKGFGTQYF.

This chain links TRBV6-5 with TRBJ1-5; D is undetermined. Germline V CDR1 and CDR2: MNHEY, SVGAGI. V shed 0 bases and J shed 0 bases, with 9 bases lying between them. The CDR3 is 16 amino acids. The CDR3 bases are TGTGCCAGCAGTTACTCGGTGGGAAATAGCAATCAGCCCCAGCATTTT. Translating it yields CASSYSVGNSNQPQHF.

This clonotype came up many times. The chain combines TRBV12-3 or TRBV12-4 with TRBJ1-6, with D maybe TRBD1 (5 bases). The ends were cut back, 6 bases at V and 11 bases at J, with 11 bases in the middle. The CDR3 contains 12 residues. The CDR3 loop is CASRTLGAPLHF. Written as DNA, the CDR3 is TGTGCCAGCAGAACCCTAGGGGCACCCCTCCACTTT.

There are many counts of this clonotype. The gene calls are TRBV20-1 and TRBJ2-7; 12 nucleotides match TRBD2. Germline values: CDR1 DFQATT, CDR2 SNEGSKA (reference sequence). This CDR3 has 16 residues. Trimming took 4 bases from V and 3 from J; bases not matched to a gene: 10. The CDR3 is CSATGTSGLLLYEQYF. CDR3 coding DNA: TGCAGTGCTACCGGGACTAGCGGGCTCCTCCTCTACGAGCAGTACTTC.

As to this clonotype: A much larger clonotype is one base distant, so this may be a read error. This rearrangement joins TRBV28 to TRBJ2-3; perhaps TRBD1 as D (5 bases). The CDR3 is 13 residues long. Looked up from germline, CDR1 is MDHEN and CDR2 is SYDVKM. The CDR3 region has the DNA TGTGTCAGCAGAGCCAGGGTTTTGGATACGCAGTATTTT. This codes for CVSRARVLDTQYF.

This clonotype was observed a handful of times. The chain combines TRBV27 with TRBJ2-1; D possibly uses TRBD1 or TRBD2 (5 bases each). Germline CDR1 reads MNHEY; CDR2 reads SMNVEV (reference sequence). Trimming shortened V by 5 bases and J by 2 bases, and 10 bases separated the two germline ends. This CDR3 spans 14 amino acids. DNA of the CDR3: TGTGCCAGCAGTCTCCCGGGACCCTACAATGAGCAGTTCTTC. As protein: CASSLPGPYNEQFF.

A note on this clonotype: Lacking the conserved final phenylalanine or tryptophan, this CDR3 likely reflects a read error. It is unclear where the CDR3 begins or ends on the DNA, so no DNA is shown, and the CDR3 is as TCRdb lists it. This sequence joins TRBV7-9 and TRBJ1-3. Germline V gene lookup returns CDR1 SEHNR and CDR2 FQNEAQ (reference sequence). The CDR3 is 15 amino acids in total, end residues counted. The CDR3: CASSSDVSSGNTISL.

This clonotype was observed at least ten times. A clone one base away is much larger, so this may be a read error. The chain uses TRBV5-5 and TRBJ2-3; maybe TRBD2 (6 bases). This CDR3 spans 14 amino acids. V lost 4 bases, J lost 2 bases, and 11 bases lay in between. Germline V gives CDR1 SGHKS, CDR2 YYEKEE (reference sequence). CDR3 sequence: CASSPRGNTDTQYF. CDR3 DNA sequence: TGTGCCAGCAGCCCCCGGGGGAACACAGATACGCAGTATTTT.